This is a list of T cell receptor beta chains from one sample in a study of blood T cell repertoires in COVID-19. TCRdb keeps only in-frame clones here, not all; method: immunoSEQ multiplex PCR. This sample has 200,000 or so clones; approximately 84% occur once, and the top ten carry around 2%. Sequencing was performed on PBMCs or T cells enriched from blood (not recorded which). These receptors were collected from a man aged 55 to 69 who had recovered from COVID-19. CDR3s include the opening cysteine and the closing phenylalanine or tryptophan. Each record gives: clone size, D gene, J gene, V gene, CDR3 DNA, CDR3 protein. A D gene is named only where the DNA matches it firmly. Part of the rows lack a size; the others show once, few, many or a class for expanded clones.

abundance: .
d_gene: .
j_gene: TRBJ2-6
v_gene: TRBV6-1
CDR3nt: TGTGCCAGCAGTGAAACGTGGGGCCCTGGGGCCAACGTCCTGACTTTC
CDR3aa: CASSETWGPGANVLTF

abundance: .
d_gene: .
j_gene: TRBJ2-1
v_gene: TRBV19
CDR3nt: TGTGCCAGTAGTATCCAGGGCTTGACCTCCTACAATGAGCAGTTCTTC
CDR3aa: CASSIQGLTSYNEQFF

abundance: few
d_gene: .
j_gene: TRBJ2-5
v_gene: TRBV2
CDR3nt: TGTGCCAGCACGAGAGAAAACCAAGAGACCCAGTACTTC
CDR3aa: CASTRENQETQYF

abundance: .
d_gene: TRBD1
j_gene: TRBJ1-2
v_gene: TRBV12-3/TRBV12-4
CDR3nt: TGTGCCAGCAGTCCCACAGGGGGAGGGGGCTACACCTTC
CDR3aa: CASSPTGGGGYTF

abundance: .
d_gene: TRBD1
j_gene: TRBJ1-1
v_gene: TRBV19
CDR3nt: TGTGCCAGTAGTATGGGACAGGGAAGGGCTGAAGCTTTCTTT
CDR3aa: CASSMGQGRAEAFF

abundance: few
d_gene: .
j_gene: TRBJ1-4
v_gene: TRBV18
CDR3nt: TGTGCCAGCTCACCCCAGGGCGACCCTAATGAAAAACTGTTTTTT
CDR3aa: CASSPQGDPNEKLFF

abundance: .
d_gene: TRBD1
j_gene: TRBJ1-3
v_gene: TRBV11-2
CDR3nt: TGTGCCAGCAGCCAAGACAGGGTTGGAAACACCATATATTTT
CDR3aa: CASSQDRVGNTIYF

abundance: .
d_gene: TRBD1
j_gene: TRBJ1-3
v_gene: TRBV24-1
CDR3nt: TGTGCCACCAGTGATGGGGGACAGGGTCTCGGAAACACCATATATTTT
CDR3aa: CATSDGGQGLGNTIYF

abundance: .
d_gene: .
j_gene: TRBJ2-5
v_gene: TRBV6-2/TRBV6-3
CDR3nt: TGTGCCAGCAGTTACCGACTCTTAAGGGGAGAGACCCAGTACTTC
CDR3aa: CASSYRLLRGETQYF

abundance: .
d_gene: TRBD2
j_gene: TRBJ2-7
v_gene: TRBV5-1
CDR3nt: TGCGCCAGCAGCGCTACCGGGACTAGCGGGTTGTCCTACGAGCAGTACTTC
CDR3aa: CASSATGTSGLSYEQYF

abundance: .
d_gene: .
j_gene: TRBJ1-6
v_gene: TRBV5-6
CDR3nt: TGTGCCAGCAGCGCGGCGATGATCTCCTATAATTCACCCCTCCACTTT
CDR3aa: CASSAAMISYNSPLHF

abundance: once
d_gene: TRBD2
j_gene: TRBJ2-5
v_gene: TRBV3-1/TRBV3-2
CDR3nt: TGTGCCAGCAGCCAAGACCCTAGCGGGGATGGGGAGACCCAGTACTTC
CDR3aa: CASSQDPSGDGETQYF

abundance: .
d_gene: TRBD1
j_gene: TRBJ1-5
v_gene: TRBV19
CDR3nt: TGTGCCAGTAGTCCTGGGACAGGTTATAGCAATCAGCCCCAGCATTTT
CDR3aa: CASSPGTGYSNQPQHF

abundance: .
d_gene: TRBD2
j_gene: TRBJ2-3
v_gene: TRBV10-3
CDR3nt: TGTGCCATCAGAGATAGCGGGGGTTCTTCAGATACGCAGTATTTT
CDR3aa: CAIRDSGGSSDTQYF

abundance: .
d_gene: .
j_gene: TRBJ1-4
v_gene: TRBV5-6
CDR3nt: TGTGCCAGCAGCGCACAGGGTACTAATGAAAAACTGTTTTTT
CDR3aa: CASSAQGTNEKLFF

abundance: few
d_gene: .
j_gene: TRBJ1-6
v_gene: TRBV27
CDR3nt: TGTGCCAGCGGCTTACAGGGTTCACCCCTCCACTTT
CDR3aa: CASGLQGSPLHF

abundance: .
d_gene: TRBD2
j_gene: TRBJ2-3
v_gene: TRBV10-1
CDR3nt: TGCGCCAGCAGTCTAGCGGGAGCCAGCACAGATACGCAGTATTTT
CDR3aa: CASSLAGASTDTQYF

abundance: .
d_gene: .
j_gene: TRBJ2-7
v_gene: TRBV5-1
CDR3nt: TGCGCCAGCAGCTTGTCAGGGGATGTAGGCGAGCAGTACTTC
CDR3aa: CASSLSGDVGEQYF

abundance: once
d_gene: TRBD1
j_gene: TRBJ1-6
v_gene: TRBV3-1/TRBV3-2
CDR3nt: TGTGCCAGCAGCCTACACAGGGGCCCTAGCTCCTATAATTCACCCCTCCACTTT
CDR3aa: CASSLHRGPSSYNSPLHF

abundance: .
d_gene: .
j_gene: TRBJ2-3
v_gene: TRBV6-4
CDR3nt: TGTGCCAGCAGTCGGTCCCAAGCAGATACGCAGTATTTT
CDR3aa: CASSRSQADTQYF

abundance: .
d_gene: .
j_gene: TRBJ2-6
v_gene: TRBV27
CDR3nt: TGTGCCAGCAGTCCCTTAGATGTGGGGGCCAACGTCCTGACTTTC
CDR3aa: CASSPLDVGANVLTF

abundance: .
d_gene: TRBD1
j_gene: TRBJ2-6
v_gene: TRBV7-2
CDR3nt: TGTGCCAGCAGCATAACAGGGGGAACCTCTGGGGCCAACGTCCTGACTTTC
CDR3aa: CASSITGGTSGANVLTF

abundance: .
d_gene: .
j_gene: TRBJ1-6
v_gene: TRBV11-2
CDR3nt: TGTGCCAGCAGCTTTTCGGGAGATAATTCACCCCTCCACTTT
CDR3aa: CASSFSGDNSPLHF

abundance: .
d_gene: .
j_gene: TRBJ1-5
v_gene: TRBV5-6
CDR3nt: TGTGCCAGCAGCCTAGAAAGGAATCAGCCCCAGCATTTT
CDR3aa: CASSLERNQPQHF

abundance: .
d_gene: .
j_gene: TRBJ1-2
v_gene: TRBV6-6
CDR3nt: TGTGCCAGCAGCAGTCGCTATGGCTACACCTTC
CDR3aa: CASSSRYGYTF